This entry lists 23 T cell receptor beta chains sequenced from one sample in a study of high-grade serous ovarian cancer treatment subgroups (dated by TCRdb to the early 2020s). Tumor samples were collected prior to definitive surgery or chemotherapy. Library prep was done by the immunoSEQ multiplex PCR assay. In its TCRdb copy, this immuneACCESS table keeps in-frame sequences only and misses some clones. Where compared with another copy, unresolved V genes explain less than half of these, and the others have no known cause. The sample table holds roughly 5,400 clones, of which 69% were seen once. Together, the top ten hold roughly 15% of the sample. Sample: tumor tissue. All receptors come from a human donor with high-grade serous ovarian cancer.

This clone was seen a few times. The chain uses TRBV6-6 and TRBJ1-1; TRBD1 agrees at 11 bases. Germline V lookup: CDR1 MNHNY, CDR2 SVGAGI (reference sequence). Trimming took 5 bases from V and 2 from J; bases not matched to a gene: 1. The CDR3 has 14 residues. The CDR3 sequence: CASSRTGGNTEAFF. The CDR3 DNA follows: TGTGCCAGCAGTCGGACAGGGGGCAACACTGAAGCTTTCTTT.

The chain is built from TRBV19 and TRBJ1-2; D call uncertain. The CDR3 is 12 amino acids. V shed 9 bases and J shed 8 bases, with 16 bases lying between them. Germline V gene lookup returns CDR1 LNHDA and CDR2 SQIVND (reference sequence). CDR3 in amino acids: CASMLGNSGYTF. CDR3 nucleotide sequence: TGTGCCAGCATGCTTGGGAATTCGGGCTACACCTTC.

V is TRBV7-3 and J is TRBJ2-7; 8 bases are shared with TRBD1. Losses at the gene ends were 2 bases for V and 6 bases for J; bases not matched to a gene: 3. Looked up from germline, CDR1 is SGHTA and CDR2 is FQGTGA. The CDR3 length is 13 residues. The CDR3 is CASSLDRGSEQYF. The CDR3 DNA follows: TGTGCCAGCAGCTTAGACAGGGGAAGCGAGCAGTACTTC. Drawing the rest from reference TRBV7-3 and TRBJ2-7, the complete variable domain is GAGVSQTPSNKVTEKGKYVELRCDPISGHTALYWYRQSLGQGPEFLIYFQGTGAADDSGLPNDRFFAVRPEGSVSTLKIQRTERGDSAVYLCASSLDRGSEQYFGPGTRLTVT.

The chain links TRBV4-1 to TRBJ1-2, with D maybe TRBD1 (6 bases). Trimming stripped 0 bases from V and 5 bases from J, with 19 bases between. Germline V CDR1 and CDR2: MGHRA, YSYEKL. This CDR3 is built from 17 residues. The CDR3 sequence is CASSQEIGDKLTYGYTF. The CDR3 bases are TGCGCCAGCAGCCAAGAAATCGGGGACAAACTTACTTATGGCTACACCTTC.

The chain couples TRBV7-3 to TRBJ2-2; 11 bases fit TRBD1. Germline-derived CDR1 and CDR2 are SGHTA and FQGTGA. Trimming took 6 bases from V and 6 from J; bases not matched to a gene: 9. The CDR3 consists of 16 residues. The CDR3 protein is CASRTRPGQGAGELFF. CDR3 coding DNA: TGTGCCAGCAGAACCCGTCCGGGACAGGGGGCCGGGGAGCTGTTTTTT.

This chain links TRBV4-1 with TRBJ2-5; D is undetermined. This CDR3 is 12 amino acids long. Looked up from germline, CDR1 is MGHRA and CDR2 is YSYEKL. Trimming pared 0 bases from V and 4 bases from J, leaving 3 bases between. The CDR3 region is CASSQERETQYF. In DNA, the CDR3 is TGCGCCAGCAGCCAAGAACGAGAGACCCAGTACTTC.

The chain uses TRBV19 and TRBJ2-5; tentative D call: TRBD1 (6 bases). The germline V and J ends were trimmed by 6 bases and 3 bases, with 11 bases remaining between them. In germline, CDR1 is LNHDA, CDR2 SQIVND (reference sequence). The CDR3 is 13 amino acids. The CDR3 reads CASSWGRKETQYF. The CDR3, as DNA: TGTGCCAGTAGCTGGGGGCGGAAAGAGACCCAGTACTTC.

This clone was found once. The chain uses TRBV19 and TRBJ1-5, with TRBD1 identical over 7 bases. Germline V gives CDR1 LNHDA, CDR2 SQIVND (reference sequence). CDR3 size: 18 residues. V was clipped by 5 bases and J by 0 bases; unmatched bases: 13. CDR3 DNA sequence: TGTGCCAGTAGTCTCGACAGGGTTTTGTCCATTAGCAATCAGCCCCAGCATTTT. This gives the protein CASSLDRVLSISNQPQHF.

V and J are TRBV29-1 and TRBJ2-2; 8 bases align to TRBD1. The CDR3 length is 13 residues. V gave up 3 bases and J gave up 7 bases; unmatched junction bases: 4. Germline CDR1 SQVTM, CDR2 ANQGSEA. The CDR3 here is CSVDPGQGGELFF. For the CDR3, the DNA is TGCAGCGTTGACCCAGGACAGGGCGGGGAGCTGTTTTTT.

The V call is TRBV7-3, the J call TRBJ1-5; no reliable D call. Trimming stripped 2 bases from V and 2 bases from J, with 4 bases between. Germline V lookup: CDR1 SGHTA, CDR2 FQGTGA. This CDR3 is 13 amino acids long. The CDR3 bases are TGTGCCAGCAGCTTACAGGGCAATCAGCCCCAGCATTTT. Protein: CASSLQGNQPQHF. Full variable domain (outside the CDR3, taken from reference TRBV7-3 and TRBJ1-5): GAGVSQTPSNKVTEKGKYVELRCDPISGHTALYWYRQSLGQGPEFLIYFQGTGAADDSGLPNDRFFAVRPEGSVSTLKIQRTERGDSAVYLCASSLQGNQPQHFGDGTRLSIL.

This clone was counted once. CDR3 sequence: CASSISAGANTEAFF. The CDR3 DNA sequence: TGTGCCAGTAGTATATCAGCAGGGGCTAACACTGAAGCTTTCTTT. The rearrangement links TRBV19 to TRBJ1-1; maybe TRBD1 (6 bases). The V and J ends lost 2 bases and 2 bases respectively, with 12 bases between them. Per the germline V gene, CDR1 is LNHDA and CDR2 is SQIVND (reference sequence). The CDR3 totals 15 residues.

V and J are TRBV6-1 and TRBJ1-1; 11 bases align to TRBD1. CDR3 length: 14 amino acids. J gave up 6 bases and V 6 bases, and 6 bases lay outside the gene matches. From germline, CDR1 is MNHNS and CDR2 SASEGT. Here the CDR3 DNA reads TGTGCCAGCAGGGACAGGGGGCTAAAAGCTGAAGCTTTCTTT. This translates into CASRDRGLKAEAFF.

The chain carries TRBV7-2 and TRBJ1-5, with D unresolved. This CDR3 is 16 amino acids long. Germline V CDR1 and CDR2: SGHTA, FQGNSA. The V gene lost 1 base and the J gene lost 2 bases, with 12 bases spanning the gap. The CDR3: CASSLVGGGGNQPQHF. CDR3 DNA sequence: TGTGCCAGCAGCTTAGTCGGAGGCGGGGGCAATCAGCCCCAGCATTTT.

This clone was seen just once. This CDR3 is CASSSAGQGLYNEQFF. For the CDR3, the DNA is TGTGCCAGCAGCTCCGCGGGACAGGGCCTATACAATGAGCAGTTCTTC. The chain is built from TRBV14 and TRBJ2-1; 9 positions agree with TRBD1. This CDR3 has 16 amino acids. V lost 5 bases, J lost 4 bases, and 9 bases stayed unmatched. CDR1 SGHDN and CDR2 FVKESK come from the germline V gene.

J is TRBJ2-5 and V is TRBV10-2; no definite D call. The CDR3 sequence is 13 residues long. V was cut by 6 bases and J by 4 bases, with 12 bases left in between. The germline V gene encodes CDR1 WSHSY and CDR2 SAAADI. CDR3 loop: CASSNGARETQYF. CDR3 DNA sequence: TGCGCCAGCAGCAACGGAGCCCGAGAGACCCAGTACTTC.

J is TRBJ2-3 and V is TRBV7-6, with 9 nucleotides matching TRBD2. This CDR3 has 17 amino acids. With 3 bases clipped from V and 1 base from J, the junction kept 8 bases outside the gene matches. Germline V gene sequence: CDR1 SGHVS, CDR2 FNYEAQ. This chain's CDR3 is CASSFLLAGRGTDTQYF. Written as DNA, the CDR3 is TGTGCCAGCAGCTTCTTACTAGCGGGTAGGGGCACAGATACGCAGTATTTT.

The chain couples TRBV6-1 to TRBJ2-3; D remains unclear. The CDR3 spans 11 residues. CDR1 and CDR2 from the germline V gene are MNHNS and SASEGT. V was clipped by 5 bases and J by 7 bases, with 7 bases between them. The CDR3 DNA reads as TGTGCCAGCAGTTTAAGAAATACGCAGTATTTT. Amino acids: CASSLRNTQYF.

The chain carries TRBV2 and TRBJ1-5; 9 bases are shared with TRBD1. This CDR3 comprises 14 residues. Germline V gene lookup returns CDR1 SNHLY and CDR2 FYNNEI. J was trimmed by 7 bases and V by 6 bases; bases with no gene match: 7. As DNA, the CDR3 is TGTGCCAGCAGGGCCCGACAGGGGGAGCAGCCCCAGCATTTT. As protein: CASRARQGEQPQHF. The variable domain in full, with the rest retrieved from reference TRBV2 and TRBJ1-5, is EPEVTQTPSHQVTQMGQEVILRCVPISNHLYFYWYRQILGQKVEFLVSFYNNEISEKSEIFDDQFSVERPDGSNFTLKIRSTKLEDSAMYFCASRARQGEQPQHFGDGTRLSIL.

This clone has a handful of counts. CDR3 bases: TGCGCCAGCAGCTTGGCCCGGGGGGTTGAAGCTTTCTTT. It is translated as CASSLARGVEAFF. The rearrangement uses TRBV5-1 and TRBJ1-1; weak D call: TRBD1 (5 bases). Per the germline V gene, CDR1 is SGHRS and CDR2 is YFSETQ. The CDR3 has 13 amino acids. The V end lost 0 bases, the J end lost 7 bases, and 10 bases lay between the germline ends. Filled out from reference TRBV5-1 and TRBJ1-1, the complete variable domain reads KAGVTQTPRYLIKTRGQQVTLSCSPISGHRSVSWYQQTPGQGLQFLFEYFSETQRNKGNFPGRFSGRQFSNSRSEMNVSTLELGDSALYLCASSLARGVEAFFGQGTRLTVV.

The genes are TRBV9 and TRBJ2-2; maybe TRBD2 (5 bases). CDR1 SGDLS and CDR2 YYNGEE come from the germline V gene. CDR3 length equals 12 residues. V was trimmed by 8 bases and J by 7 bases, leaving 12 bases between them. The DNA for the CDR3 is TGTGCCAGTACCGTCGGAGGCGGGGAGCTGTTTTTT. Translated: CASTVGGGELFF. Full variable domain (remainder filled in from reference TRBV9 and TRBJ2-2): DSGVTQTPKHLITATGQRVTLRCSPRSGDLSVYWYQQSLDQGLQFLIQYYNGEERAKGNILERFSAQQFPDLHSELNLSSLELGDSALYFCASTVGGGELFFGEGSRLTVL.

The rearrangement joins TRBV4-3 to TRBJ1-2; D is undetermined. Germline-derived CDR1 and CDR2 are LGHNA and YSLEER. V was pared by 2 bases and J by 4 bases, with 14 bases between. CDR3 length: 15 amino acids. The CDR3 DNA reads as TGCGCCAGCAGCCAACGCAGTCGAGGTACCTATGGCTACACCTTC. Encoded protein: CASSQRSRGTYGYTF.

CDR3 sequence (DNA): TGTGCCATCAGTGACCCAGGGCTAGCGGGGAGCTCCTACAATGAGCAGTTCTTC. Its translation is CAISDPGLAGSSYNEQFF. The chain has TRBV10-3 and TRBJ2-1; 9 nucleotides agree with TRBD2. Trimming took 3 bases from V and 0 from J; bases not matched to a gene: 9. Germline-derived CDR1 and CDR2 are ENHRY and SYGVKD. The CDR3 sequence is 18 residues long.

The CDR3 DNA is TGTGCCAGCAGTTACTCCCCCGAGACCCAGTACTTC. Residues: CASSYSPETQYF. V and J are TRBV6-5 and TRBJ2-5; no definite D call. Germline values: CDR1 MNHEY, CDR2 SVGAGI. With 0 bases removed from V and 5 bases from J, the gap between germline ends came to 4 bases. This CDR3 has 12 residues.